The rows below give T cell receptor beta chains drawn from one sample of a study of Graves' ophthalmopathy and Graves' hyperthyroidism. TCRdb reprocessed the multiplex PCR reads via MiXCR and lists one record per CDR3 protein. Of a few hundred thousand distinct CDR3 sequences in the sample, about 35% were seen once. Source material: peripheral blood or thyroid tissue (not recorded which). These receptors all stem from an adult man with Graves' hyperthyroidism. Both conserved end residues are part of each CDR3. D genes are given only for firm matches. Part of the rows lack a size; the others show once, few, many or a class for expanded clones.

TRBV4-2	TRBJ2-7	NA	NA	TGTGCCAGCAGCCATGCCACGGCGGGAATCTACGAGCAGTACTTC	CASSHATAGIYEQYF
TRBV15	TRBJ1-2	many	TRBD1	TGTGCCACCAGCAGGGAAGACAGGGGAGTCGTCTATGGCTACACCTTC	CATSREDRGVVYGYTF
TRBV2	TRBJ1-4	many	NA	TGTGCCAGCAGCGTAGACAGGAGCCGGAATGAAAAACTGTTTTTT	CASSVDRSRNEKLFF
TRBV12-3/TRBV12-4	TRBJ2-5	NA	TRBD2	TGTGCCAGCAGTTCCGGACTAGCGGGAGCTTATCAAGAGACCCAGTACTTC	CASSSGLAGAYQETQYF
TRBV7-2	TRBJ1-6	NA	NA	TGTGCCAGCAGACAGGGCTCGAATTCACCCCTCCACTTT	CASRQGSNSPLHF
TRBV6-1	TRBJ1-5	NA	NA	TGTGCCAGCAGTTTTCCTGGGCAGCCCCAGCATTTT	CASSFPGQPQHF
TRBV7-9	TRBJ2-7	NA	NA	TGTGCCAGCAGCTTAGTGCGGGACATCCTCTCCTACGAGCAGTACTTC	CASSLVRDILSYEQYF
TRBV2	TRBJ2-2	NA	NA	TGTGCCAGCAGTGAAATCGCCGGGGAGCTGTTTTTT	CASSEIAGELFF
TRBV29-1	TRBJ2-7	many	NA	TGCAGCGCTGAAGACCCACCCTACGAGCAGTACTTC	CSAEDPPYEQYF
TRBV19	TRBJ2-7	NA	NA	TGTGCCAGCAGTTTTGAGGGATTTTTCTACGAGCAGTACTTC	CASSFEGFFYEQYF
TRBV20-1	TRBJ2-2	NA	NA	TGCAGTGCTAGCAAAACGGGGGAGCTGTTTTTT	CSASKTGELFF
TRBV2	TRBJ1-2	many	NA	TGTGCCAGCCGTCCGGGGGACTATGGCTACACCTTC	CASRPGDYGYTF
TRBV19	TRBJ2-6	NA	NA	TGTGCCAGTAGTAAGGTGTCGGGGGACAACGTCCTGACTTTC	CASSKVSGDNVLTF
TRBV7-6	TRBJ1-2	many	NA	TGTGCCAGCAGCCCACAGGAGAACTATGGCTACACCTTC	CASSPQENYGYTF
TRBV5-1	TRBJ1-3	many	NA	TGCGCCAGCAGAACCTACTCTGGAAACACCATATATTTT	CASRTYSGNTIYF
TRBV6-5	TRBJ2-7	few	TRBD1	TGTGCCAGCAGTTTTGTCAGGGGGCGCCACGAGCAGTACTTC	CASSFVRGRHEQYF
TRBV20-1	TRBJ2-3	NA	TRBD1	TGCAGTGCACTCCGGGACAGGGCGACAGATACGCAGTATTTT	CSALRDRATDTQYF
TRBV7-9	TRBJ2-7	NA	NA	TGCGCCAGCAGCCAAACCTCAGGGTTCTCCTACGAGCAGTACTTC	CASSQTSGFSYEQYF
TRBV28	TRBJ1-1	NA	TRBD1	TGTGCCAGCAGTTTATCCCAGGGGGCGGAAGCTTTCTTT	CASSLSQGAEAFF
TRBV29-1	TRBJ2-7	NA	TRBD1	TGCAGCGCTGAGAAGGGACAGGAGAACTACAATGAGCAGTACTTC	CSAEKGQENYNEQYF
TRBV6-6	TRBJ1-1	many	NA	TGTGCCAGCAGTCGGGGTGTCACTGAAGCTTTCTTT	CASSRGVTEAFF
TRBV11-2	TRBJ2-5	many	NA	TGTGCCAGCAGCCCTGGGACCACTACTCGACGAGAGACCCAGTACTTC	CASSPGTTTRRETQYF
TRBV7-9	TRBJ1-6	NA	TRBD1	TGTGCCAGCAGCCCCCCCCCTAAGGGGACAGGGGGTTCACCCCTCCACTTT	CASSPPPKGTGGSPLHF
TRBV7-2	TRBJ2-7	NA	TRBD2	TGTGCCAGCAGGGTGGGGACTAGCGGGGCCCACGAGCAGTACTTC	CASRVGTSGAHEQYF
TRBV20-1	TRBJ1-4	NA	NA	TGCAGTGCTAAAGTGCTAGAAAAACTGTTTTTT	CSAKVLEKLFF
TRBV5-8	TRBJ1-2	many	NA	TGTGCCAGCAGCCCGATACCCAGGACAGCGGGGGACGGCTACACCTTC	CASSPIPRTAGDGYTF
TRBV10-3	TRBJ1-3	NA	NA	TGTGCCAGCAGTTACTCGAGTGACAGGTCTGGAAACACCATATATTTT	CASSYSSDRSGNTIYF
TRBV9	TRBJ2-7	NA	TRBD2	TGTGCCAGCAGCCAGGATATACTAGCGGGAAATGAGCAGTACTTC	CASSQDILAGNEQYF
TRBV7-6	TRBJ2-1	few	NA	TGTGCCAGCAGCTTACGGGGATACAATGAGCAGTTCTTC	CASSLRGYNEQFF
TRBV7-9	TRBJ2-7	NA	TRBD2	TGTGCCAGCAGCTTAGTCTCAGCGGGGGAGCAGTACTTC	CASSLVSAGEQYF
TRBV25-1	TRBJ1-1	many	NA	TGTGCCAGCAGTGCCCCCGCGAGGGGCGCTTTCTTT	CASSAPARGAFF
TRBV10-3	TRBJ2-7	few	TRBD2	TGTGCCAGCAGTGCCGAGGGACTAGCGAATACCCCCTACGAGCAGTACTTC	CASSAEGLANTPYEQYF
TRBV7-9	TRBJ2-7	many	TRBD2	TGTGCCAGCAGCACTAGCGGGAGGTCCTACGAGCAGTACTTC	CASSTSGRSYEQYF
TRBV7-2	TRBJ2-5	NA	TRBD2	TGTGCCAGCAGCTTGACTAGCGGGGGGGTTCAAGAGACCCAGTACTTC	CASSLTSGGVQETQYF
TRBV11-3	TRBJ1-1	few	NA	TGTGCCAGCAGCCAATTTGGGGAGAACACTGAAGCTTTCTTT	CASSQFGENTEAFF
TRBV5-8	TRBJ1-6	many	NA	TGTGCCAGCAGCTTGGGTTCGGGGAATTCACCCCTCCACTTT	CASSLGSGNSPLHF
TRBV20-1	TRBJ2-5	NA	NA	TGCAGTGCTATGACCGGGACCCAGTACTTC	CSAMTGTQYF
TRBV7-9	TRBJ2-5	many	NA	TGTGCCAGCAGCTTAGGCTTGGGTTCCCAAGAGACCCAGTACTTC	CASSLGLGSQETQYF
TRBV7-3	TRBJ2-1	NA	NA	TGTGCCAGCAGCCTGGACTCTGACAATGAGCAGTTCTTC	CASSLDSDNEQFF
TRBV7-2	TRBJ2-7	few	NA	TGTGCCAGCAGCCTCACAGGACAGACCTACGAGCAGTACTTC	CASSLTGQTYEQYF
TRBV4-1	TRBJ1-2	NA	NA	TGCGCCAGCAGCCAAGTTCCCAGGGACTATGGCTACACCTTC	CASSQVPRDYGYTF
TRBV7-9	TRBJ1-1	NA	NA	TGTGCCAGCACCCGTCCAGGGACGGAAGCTTTCTTT	CASTRPGTEAFF
TRBV7-9	TRBJ2-3	NA	TRBD1	TGTGCCAGCAGCTTAGGGGACAGGGCAACAGATACGCAGTATTTT	CASSLGDRATDTQYF
TRBV12-3/TRBV12-4	TRBJ2-7	many	NA	TGTGCCAGCAGTGCGGGGGCTATGACAGGGACCTACGAGCAGTACTTC	CASSAGAMTGTYEQYF
TRBV5-1	TRBJ2-5	NA	TRBD1	TGCGCCAGCAAAGGACAGGGATTGGAGACCCAGTACTTC	CASKGQGLETQYF
TRBV7-8	TRBJ1-1	NA	NA	TGTGCCAGCAGCTCCGGGACTTTCCTTGGAGCTGAAGCTTTCTTT	CASSSGTFLGAEAFF
TRBV4-1	TRBJ2-7	few	NA	TGCGCCAGCAGCCAAGATTTCACAGATTTCTCCTACGAGCAGTACTTC	CASSQDFTDFSYEQYF
TRBV6-6	TRBJ2-5	few	NA	TGTGCCAGCAGTTACGGGGGGCGAGACAAAGAGACCCAGTACTTC	CASSYGGRDKETQYF
TRBV5-5	TRBJ1-1	few	TRBD1	TGTGCCAGCAGCTGGAAGGGGGCCGTAGAAACTGAAGCTTTCTTT	CASSWKGAVETEAFF
TRBV9	TRBJ2-2	NA	NA	TGTGCCAGCAGCGTAGTGGTAGGGGCCGGCACCGGGGAGCTGTTTTTT	CASSVVVGAGTGELFF
TRBV9	TRBJ2-5	many	NA	TGTGCCAGCAGCGTAGGCGACAGGTCGGAGACCCAGTACTTC	CASSVGDRSETQYF
TRBV10-1	TRBJ2-2	many	NA	TGCGCCAGCAGTGAGTCTAGCCGGGGGGAGCTGTTTTTT	CASSESSRGELFF
TRBV20-1	TRBJ1-1	few	NA	TGCAGTGCTAGAGAGGGGATTCCTGAAGCTTTCTTT	CSAREGIPEAFF
TRBV7-4	TRBJ2-4	few	NA	TGTGCCAGCAGCCAAGCGACAGCCATAGCCAAAAACATTCAGTACTTC	CASSQATAIAKNIQYF
TRBV7-2	TRBJ2-7	NA	NA	TGTGCCAGCAGCGTTACAAAGGAAGTCCACGAGCAGTACTTC	CASSVTKEVHEQYF
TRBV7-2	TRBJ1-2	many	TRBD1	TGTGCCAGCAGCCGCGGGCAGGGGGCGGCGGGCTATGGCTACACCTTC	CASSRGQGAAGYGYTF
TRBV7-6	TRBJ2-7	many	TRBD2	TGTGCCAGCAGCTTAGGGTGGACTAGCTCCTACGAGCAGTACTTC	CASSLGWTSSYEQYF